One T cell receptor (beta chain) is described in this entry. This clone was observed a single time. Its recognized antigen is unknown. No base qualities exist here, and no much larger clone lies one base off it. The CDR3 spans 14 residues, from the cysteine through the phenylalanine. Only the CDR3 part of the read is kept: 42 bases, read in frame from the first base. In the germline V gene, CDR1 corresponds to SGHRS and CDR2 to YFSETQ. Trimming removed 4 bases from V and 2 bases from J, leaving 11 bases between the germline ends. The entry originates in a study of shared clonotypes between healthy human individuals (dated by TCRdb to 2019 to 2021). For the wider study: The cohort included three men and a couple of women between 18 and 49 years of age. To estimate repertoire size and how much clonotypes are shared between individuals, the study performed deep sequencing of blood TCR repertoires from roughly five healthy adults. Libraries were prepared and TCR repertoires were sequenced by different laboratories using diverse techniques, in order to increase sequencing depth and limit assay-specific biases. Between about 0.94 and 8.9 billion PBMCs per donor were obtained by leukapheresis. Findings and caveats that apply to the study as a whole: Pairwise subsampling led to the expectation that sequencing depth would affect the degree of clonotype sharing among donors. Sampling was limited to blood, and TCR repertoires in tissue likely differ from TCR repertoires in blood. The genetic and exposure-history diversity represented was limited by the small number of donors.

Using the deep immunoSEQ assay, multiplex PCR amplified TCR CDR3 regions from genomic DNA. Extracted genomic DNA from each cell subset was spread evenly across all wells of several immunoSEQ 96-well plates, with each plate serving as a replicate. For unsorted PBMC, each replicate PCR was loaded with approximately 300 ng genomic DNA, equivalent to 25,000 to 35,000 T cell genomes. Ten immunoSEQ deep assay plates were used to sequence unsorted PBMC genomic DNA. Purified libraries were quantified with a Qubit 3.0 fluorometer, sized on a Bioanalyzer 2100, and re-quantified with the KAPA Library Quantification kit. Every immunoSEQ 96-well plate was sequenced on a dedicated single-read 150-cycle Illumina NextSeq 550 flow cell. As for how the authors treated the data: The immunoSEQ output contained only junctional sequences without quality scores, so filtering could not match that applied to full-length reads. Sequences were annotated with PyIR, a Python wrapper for IgBLAST v1.9, and V/J genes and CDR3 were assigned using IMGT germline references. Any read was removed if the V/J assignment was weak (E-value above 1e-6), the CDR3 was missing, or the read contained stop codons, out-of-frame junctions, or ambiguous translated residues. V3J clonotypes were defined as sequences sharing the same inferred V gene, J gene, and CDR3 amino acid sequence. The percentage overlap between two repertoires was calculated by dividing the number of shared unique clonotypes by the size of the smaller repertoire. Three approaches were used to assess repertoire richness: RTK rarefaction, the Chao1 estimator, and Recon v2.1 estimates of unobserved clonotypes. Here the immuneACCESS table is served through TCRdb, limited to in-frame sequences with V and J called. Missing clones are a known gap in these copies; in checked studies unresolved V genes cover under half, and the rest lacks a known reason. D and trimming come from the DNA, and the V and J calls and clone size come from that table. The sample table holds 490,000 or so clones, of which 75% to 85% were seen once. The ten top clones hold 10% to 15% of the sample.

Healthy HIV-negative adults with no recently reported acute infections or vaccinations were included as donors. All donors were Caucasian adults living in Nashville, Tennessee, USA. For unsorted samples, tens of millions of PBMCs were counted, and genomic DNA was extracted using the QIAamp DNA Blood Mini kit. Blood was collected by leukapheresis, and PBMCs were isolated by Ficoll-Histopaque density gradient centrifugation and then cryopreserved in liquid nitrogen vapor phase. The specimen sequenced was PBMCs. This TCR derives from a woman between 40 and 50 years old in good health. Some clones in this sample may be carry-over from other donors' samples. The sequence links TRBV5-1 to TRBJ2-3; the D gene identity is not certain. In nucleotide form, the sequence is TGCGCCAGCAGCCAGGATCCTCACACAGATACGCAGTATTTT. It specifies CASSQDPHTDTQYF.